This record looks at one T cell receptor (beta chain) sequence and its context. No antigen is known for it. This sample is drawn from a study of vaccination effects on CD4 cells after COVID-19. Study background: For each well, 2 million to 2.5 million PBMC were cultured with 8.5 to 10 IU/ml IL-2 and around 9.1 ug/ml peptides. Study findings and constraints: In convalescents, post-vaccine spike-reactive clones were mainly new clones induced by vaccination. Marked contraction was observed in infection-induced and vaccine-induced clones late after vaccination.

Culturing for approximately 10 days preceded CD4+ T cell isolation. Confirmation by PCR established that the person had SARS-CoV-2 infection between March and December 2020. Vaccination of participants consisted of two doses of either the BNT162b2 or mRNA-1273 vaccine. TCRdb's copy holds only in-frame clones and misses some; the assay was immunoSEQ multiplex PCR. The sample yields 50,000 or so clones, nearly 75% seen once. CDR1 and CDR2 from the germline V gene are GTSNPN and SVGIG (reference sequence). Trimming shortened V by 4 bases and J by 11 bases, and 26 bases separated the two germline ends. The CDR3 length is 15 residues.

This chain connects TRBV30 to TRBJ1-1; the D gene is possibly TRBD1 (6 bases). The receptor comes from a human donor who had a prior SARS-CoV-2 infection. The material was CD4+ T cells from PBMCs cultured without peptide, obtained after COVID-19 vaccination. The CDR3 bases are TGTGCCTGGACGAGGGCGGTGGCAGGGGCAACAGCGGCTTTCTTT. Its protein product is CAWTRAVAGATAAFF.